This entry is about one T cell receptor beta chain. Its specificity is unknown. Time point given: newly diagnosed, previously untreated cHL patient sample. Through magnetic negative selection, CD8+ T cells were separated from PBMCs that had been thawed. Comparison PBMCs came from previously untreated, newly diagnosed classical Hodgkin lymphoma patients. Germline V gene data show CDR1 as DFQATT and CDR2 as SNEGSKA (reference sequence). The CDR3 consists of 11 residues. These data come from a study of PD-1 blockade in classical Hodgkin lymphoma. General study findings and limits: Diminished baseline TCR diversity has been reported in newly diagnosed patients relative to healthy donors. Why repertoires differed is undefined; disease activity or prior therapy possibly contributed.

Sequenced by immunoSEQ multiplex PCR; TCRdb stores in-frame clones only, minus some. This table has over 20,000 clones, more than 75% appearing once. The sequencing sample was made of CD8+ T cells from blood. This chain uses TRBV20-1 with TRBJ2-3, with D perhaps TRBD2 (5 bases). This TCR came from a human donor with classical Hodgkin lymphoma. The CDR3 DNA follows: TGCAACCGATCCCGCGGGGATACGCAGTATTTT. Amino acid sequence: CNRSRGDTQYF.